This T cell receptor beta chain originates from a study of blood T cell repertoires in COVID-19. Turning to the study itself: Some COVID-19 samples were acute and others convalescent; all came from the United States, Italy and Spain. PBMCs, B-cell-depleted T cells, or T cells were the source of the cDNA or gDNA that made up the material.

The CDR3 has 15 residues. V was cut by 1 base and J by 10 bases, with 18 bases left in between. Per the authors' pipeline: Amplifying reference gene primers gave estimates of nucleated cell counts. The assay was immunoSEQ multiplex PCR, and TCRdb's table has in-frame clones only and misses some. The V and J calls and clone size come from that table; D and trimming were worked out from the DNA. The sample records under 150,000 clones, 80% to 90% being singletons. The V gene is TRBV5-3, the J gene TRBJ2-1; TRBD1 might be the D (5 bases). TRBV5-3 has ORF status, its function being uncertain. Sequenced input: peripheral blood. This TCR was recovered from a human donor in a cohort sampled during active COVID-19. In nucleotides, the CDR3 is TGTGCCAGAAGCTTGCCTTATAAGGGGATTTGGGAGCAGTTCTTC. Its protein product is CARSLPYKGIWEQFF.